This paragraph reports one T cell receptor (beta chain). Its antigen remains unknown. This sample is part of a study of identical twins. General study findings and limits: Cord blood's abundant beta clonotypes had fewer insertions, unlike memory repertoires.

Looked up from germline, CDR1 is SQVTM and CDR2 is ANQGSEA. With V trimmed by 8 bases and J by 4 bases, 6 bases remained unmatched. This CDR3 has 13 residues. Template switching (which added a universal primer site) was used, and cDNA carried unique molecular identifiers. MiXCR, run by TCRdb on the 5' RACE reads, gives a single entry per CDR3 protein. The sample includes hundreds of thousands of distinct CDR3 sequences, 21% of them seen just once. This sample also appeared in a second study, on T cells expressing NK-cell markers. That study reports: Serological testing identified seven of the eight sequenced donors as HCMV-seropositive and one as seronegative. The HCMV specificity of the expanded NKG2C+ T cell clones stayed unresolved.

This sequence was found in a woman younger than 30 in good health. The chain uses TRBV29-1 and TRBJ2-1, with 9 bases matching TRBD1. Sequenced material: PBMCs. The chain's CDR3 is CSTPGQGYNEQFF. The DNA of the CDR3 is TGCAGCACTCCGGGACAGGGTTACAATGAGCAGTTCTTC.